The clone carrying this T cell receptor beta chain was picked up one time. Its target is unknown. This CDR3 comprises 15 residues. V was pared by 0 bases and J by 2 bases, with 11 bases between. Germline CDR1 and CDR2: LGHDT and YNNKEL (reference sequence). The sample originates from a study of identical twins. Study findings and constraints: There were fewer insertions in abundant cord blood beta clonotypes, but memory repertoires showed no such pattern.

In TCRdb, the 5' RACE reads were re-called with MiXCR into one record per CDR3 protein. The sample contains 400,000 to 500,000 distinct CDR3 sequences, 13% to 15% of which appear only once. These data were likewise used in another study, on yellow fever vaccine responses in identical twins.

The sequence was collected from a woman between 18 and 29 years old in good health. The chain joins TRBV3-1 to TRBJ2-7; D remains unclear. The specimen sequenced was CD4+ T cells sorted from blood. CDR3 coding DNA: TGTGCCAGCAGCCAAGAGGGCCCTACGACCTACGAGCAGTACTTC. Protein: CASSQEGPTTYEQYF.